Listed below are T cell receptor beta chains from one sample, sequenced in a study of tumor-infiltrating lymphocytes in primary liver carcinoma. Each CDR3 protein is one row after TCRdb ran MiXCR on the multiplex PCR reads. Of about 320,000 distinct CDR3 sequences in the sample, roughly 60% were seen once. Sample: peripheral blood. These receptors were obtained from a middle-aged man with primary liver carcinoma and hepatitis B virus infection. The CDR3 runs from the conserved cysteine through the conserved F or W. The D gene is left open where the match is weak. Only part of the rows carry a size: once, few, many, or a class if the clone is expanded.

CDR3aa,CDR3nt,v_gene,j_gene,abundance,d_gene
CASNLGGGYEQYF,TGTGCCAGCAACTTAGGGGGCGGCTACGAGCAATACTTC,TRBV11-2,TRBJ2-7,NA,TRBD1
CASSWSDRKEQYF,TGTGCCAGCAGTTGGTCCGACCGAAAAGAGCAGTACTTC,TRBV6-5,TRBJ2-7,NA,NA
CASSESVGYTF,TGTGCCAGCAGTGAATCGGTTGGCTACACCTTC,TRBV25-1,TRBJ1-2,NA,NA
CAISESGDRGSGANVLTF,TGTGCCATCAGTGAAAGCGGTGACAGGGGCTCTGGGGCCAACGTCCTGACTTTC,TRBV10-3,TRBJ2-6,NA,TRBD1
CASSSRNYGYTF,TGTGCCAGCAGCTCGAGAAACTATGGCTACACCTTC,TRBV5-8,TRBJ1-2,few,NA
CAINQNRANSPLHF,TGTGCCATCAACCAGAACCGGGCTAATTCACCCCTCCACTTT,TRBV14,TRBJ1-6,NA,NA
CASSLLAGGYEQFF,TGCGCCAGCTCTCTTCTAGCGGGAGGTTATGAGCAGTTCTTC,TRBV5-1,TRBJ2-1,few,TRBD2
CASSSTRFNQETQYF,TGTGCCAGCAGTTCGACTCGTTTCAACCAAGAGACCCAGTACTTC,TRBV12-3/TRBV12-4,TRBJ2-5,NA,NA
CARTRLIENEQFF,TGCGCCAGGACAAGGCTTATAGAGAATGAGCAGTTCTTC,TRBV4-3,TRBJ2-1,NA,NA
CASSWEKWGDTEAFF,TGCGCCAGCAGCTGGGAAAAATGGGGTGACACTGAAGCTTTCTTT,TRBV5-1,TRBJ1-1,NA,NA
CASSLGLAWGPGELFF,TGTGCCAGCAGCTTAGGACTGGCGTGGGGCCCCGGGGAGCTGTTTTTT,TRBV11-2,TRBJ2-2,few,NA
CATTGEPAGNTIYF,TGTGCCACCACCGGGGAACCCGCTGGAAACACCATATATTTT,TRBV6-6,TRBJ1-3,many,NA
CASSSLGGGTGELFF,TGTGCCAGCTCAAGTTTAGGGGGCGGCACCGGGGAGCTGTTTTTT,TRBV6-5,TRBJ2-2,few,TRBD1
CGIWRHGASTEAFF,TGTGGCATCTGGAGACATGGGGCAAGCACTGAAGCTTTCTTT,TRBV10-3,TRBJ1-1,NA,NA
CVSNRTGLHEQYF,TGTGTCAGCAACAGGACAGGGTTGCACGAGCAGTACTTC,TRBV11-2,TRBJ2-7,NA,TRBD1
CASSSSLFGPDYEQYF,TGTGCCAGCAGCTCCAGTCTCTTCGGACCCGACTACGAGCAGTACTTC,TRBV5-5,TRBJ2-7,few,NA
CASSLAGKGEQFF,TGCGCCAGCAGCTTGGCCGGGAAGGGCGAGCAGTTCTTC,TRBV5-1,TRBJ2-1,few,NA
CASSLAIYF,TGTGCCAGCAGCTTAGCCATATATTTT,TRBV7-9,TRBJ1-3,few,NA
CASSMDRLNGCTF,TGCGCCAGCAGCATGGACAGGTTAAATGGCTGCACCTTC,TRBV10-2,TRBJ1-2,NA,TRBD1
CAISESGAREQYF,TGTGCCATCAGTGAGTCGGGGGCAAGGGAGCAGTACTTC,TRBV10-3,TRBJ2-7,NA,NA
CASSSQDRGYGYTF,TGTGCCAGCAGCTCGCAGGATAGGGGCTATGGCTACACCTTC,TRBV5-4,TRBJ1-2,many,NA
CASSYSSFRTGVSGYTF,TGTGCCAGCAGTTACTCCTCGTTCCGGACAGGAGTATCGGGCTACACCTTC,TRBV6-5,TRBJ1-2,many,TRBD1
CATSEWNYGYTF,TGTGCCACCAGTGAGTGGAACTATGGCTACACCTTC,TRBV24-1,TRBJ1-2,NA,NA
CASSLGPGGMDTEAFF,TGTGCCAGCAGCTTAGGGCCAGGGGGAATGGACACTGAAGCTTTCTTT,TRBV7-9,TRBJ1-1,NA,TRBD1
CASSKRILDTQYF,TGTGCCAGCAGTAAACGCATCTTGGATACGCAGTATTTT,TRBV6-5,TRBJ2-3,many,NA
CATKQGTTGETQYF,TGTGCCACCAAACAGGGGACCACGGGGGAGACCCAGTACTTC,TRBV10-3,TRBJ2-5,NA,TRBD1
CSARRGNTDTRYF,TGCAGCGCTCGTCGGGGGAACACAGATACGCGGTATTTT,TRBV29-1,TRBJ2-3,NA,NA